Listed here are 23 T cell receptor beta chains from one sample, sequenced in a study of immune characterization of retroperitoneal liposarcoma. TCRdb re-called the PCR reads through MiXCR, storing one row per CDR3 protein. The sample gives approximately 11,000 distinct CDR3 sequences, roughly 22% of which show up once; about 8.9% is in the top ten. Sequenced: blood. The origin of the receptors is a female donor with retroperitoneal liposarcoma.

This clonotype rates as medium-sized. This sequence joins TRBV6-1 and TRBJ2-1, with TRBD1 identical over 8 bases. The closer fit of TRBJ2-7 to the DNA end suggests the J call may be wrong. This CDR3 has 14 residues. Germline V gene sequence: CDR1 MNHNS, CDR2 SASEGT. CDR3 nucleotides: TGTGCCAGCAGTTTGGGGACAGGTTACAATGAGCAGTACTTC. Its translation is CASSLGTGYNEQYF.

The J gene is TRBJ1-1, the V gene TRBV12-3 or TRBV12-4; D uncertain. The V end lost 2 bases, the J end lost 4 bases, and 14 bases lay between the germline ends. The length of the CDR3 is 15 residues. The CDR3 reads CASSLKRRPSTEAFF. The CDR3 DNA reads TGTGCCAGCAGTTTAAAACGCAGGCCGAGCACTGAAGCTTTCTTT.

This clonotype was seen ten or more times. The chain joins TRBV10-3 to TRBJ2-1; 9 positions agree with TRBD2. The DNA end is more similar to TRBJ2-7, so the J call may be wrong. Germline lookup yields CDR1 ENHRY and CDR2 SYGVKD. The CDR3 contains 16 residues. CDR3: CAIRVAGEAQRHEQYF. The CDR3 DNA sequence: TGTGCCATCAGAGTAGCGGGAGAGGCCCAGCGCCACGAGCAGTACTTC.

By frequency in the sample, this clonotype is large. This chain links TRBV6-1 with TRBJ2-1; D might be TRBD2 (6 bases). The V gene lost 10 bases and the J gene lost 9 bases, with 22 bases spanning the gap. This CDR3 is built from 14 residues. Germline loops: CDR1 MNHNS, CDR2 SASEGT. CDR3 loop: CATGPVTGVGEQFF. The CDR3 DNA is TGTGCCACTGGACCTGTTACGGGAGTGGGTGAGCAGTTCTTC.

The genes are TRBV11-3 and TRBJ2-1; TRBD2 aligns across 12 bases. The CDR3 spans 15 residues. After removal of 4 bases from V and 6 bases from J, the junction contained 4 bases not matched to a gene. CDR1 and CDR2 (germline): SGHNT, YENEEA. This chain's CDR3 is CASSWGLAGFNEQFF. CDR3 nucleotides: TGTGCCAGCAGCTGGGGACTAGCGGGTTTCAATGAGCAGTTCTTC.

The V call is TRBV24-1, the J call TRBJ2-2; D uncertain. CDR1 KGHDR and CDR2 SFDVKD come from the germline V gene. This CDR3 is 13 amino acids long. V was clipped by 7 bases and J by 6 bases, with 11 bases between them. The CDR3 region has the DNA TGTGCCACCAGCGCCCTAGGACCCGGGGAGCTGTTTTTT. Translating it yields CATSALGPGELFF.

This clonotype has ten or more counts. This chain connects TRBV6-1 to TRBJ2-7, with D tentatively TRBD2 (6 bases). V dropped 5 bases and J dropped 1 base, with 15 bases sitting between them. The CDR3 contains 15 residues. The germline V gene has CDR1 MNHNS and CDR2 SASEGT. The CDR3 loop reads CASSSRVAGSYEQYF. In DNA form, the CDR3 reads TGTGCCAGCAGTTCACGCGTCGCGGGATCCTACGAGCAGTACTTC.

The CDR3 loop is CASSQESKGRETQYF. The DNA of the CDR3 is TGTGCCAGCAGCCAAGAATCTAAGGGGCGGGAGACCCAGTACTTC. The chain is built from TRBV3-1 and TRBJ2-5, with D perhaps matching TRBD1 (5 bases). The V end lost 0 bases, the J end lost 5 bases, and 13 bases lay between the germline ends. The length of the CDR3 is 15 residues. The germline V gene encodes CDR1 LGHDT and CDR2 YNNKEL (reference sequence).

There are many counts of this clonotype. The chain joins TRBV6-1 to TRBJ2-7, with TRBD2 identical over 7 bases. This CDR3 region has 13 residues. V was pared by 8 bases and J by 7 bases, with 11 bases of the junction left unmatched. Per the germline V gene, CDR1 is MNHNS and CDR2 is SASEGT. CDR3 in amino acids: CASEAGEGPEQYF. The CDR3 coding sequence is TGTGCCAGCGAGGCGGGGGAGGGCCCTGAGCAGTACTTC.

This clonotype showed up just a few times. This chain uses TRBV6-6 with TRBJ2-3, with D unresolved. The germline V gene encodes CDR1 MNHNY and CDR2 SVGAGI (reference sequence). The CDR3 has 12 amino acids. Trimming stripped 0 bases from V and 5 bases from J, with 3 bases between. The DNA for the CDR3 is TGTGCCAGCAGTTACTCTCGAGATACGCAGTATTTT. Its protein product is CASSYSRDTQYF.

This chain links TRBV12-3 or TRBV12-4 with TRBJ1-4; 12 nucleotides align to TRBD1. V shed 10 bases, J shed 8 bases, and the junction held 11 bases outside the gene matches. CDR3 length equals 15 residues. The CDR3 coding sequence is TGTGCCACCGGGACAGGGGGCGCCGGACAAGAAAAACTGTTTTTT. Translating gives CATGTGGAGQEKLFF.

The genes are TRBV28 and TRBJ1-2; D gene uncertain. CDR3 length: 12 residues. V shed 6 bases and J shed 5 bases, with 10 bases lying between them. Germline V gene sequence: CDR1 MDHEN, CDR2 SYDVKM. The CDR3 protein is CASSLDGYGYTF. DNA of the CDR3: TGTGCCAGCAGCCTGGACGGTTATGGCTACACCTTC.

A remark on this clonotype: At one of its ends the junction is not consistent with the germline gene, which may arise from a read error. This chain connects TRBV15 to TRBJ2-5; D call uncertain. The closer fit of TRBJ2-7 to the DNA end suggests the J call may be wrong. CDR3 length: 14 amino acids. From germline, CDR1 is LNHNV and CDR2 YYDKDF (reference sequence). CDR3 sequence: CATSRTVFSHEQYF. The CDR3 DNA sequence: TGTGCCACCAGCAGAACGGTGTTCTCCCACGAGCAGTACTTC.

At least ten counts were recorded for this clonotype. The V call is TRBV6-1, the J call TRBJ2-1; possibly TRBD1 for D (5 bases). V was trimmed by 7 bases and J by 10 bases, leaving 11 bases between them. This CDR3 comprises 11 residues. CDR1 is MNHNS, CDR2 SASEGT, per germline. DNA for the CDR3: TGTGCCAGCATCAGGGAAGGGGAGCAGTTCTTC. This encodes CASIREGEQFF.

This clonotype was observed a few times. The rearrangement uses TRBV27 and TRBJ2-1; tentatively, D is TRBD1 (7 bases). The DNA matches TRBJ2-7 better at its end, which makes the J call doubtful. Germline values: CDR1 MNHEY, CDR2 SMNVEV (reference sequence). The CDR3 has 12 residues. CDR3 sequence (DNA): TGTGCCAGCAGCAACAGGGGAGGAGAGCAGTACTTC. Amino acids: CASSNRGGEQYF.

By sample fraction, this clonotype is medium-sized. In nucleotides, the CDR3 is TGCGCCAGCAGTGAGGGGCTAGCGGGCATGACCCAGTACTTC. Residues: CASSEGLAGMTQYF. J is TRBJ2-5 and V is TRBV10-2, with 8 bases fitting TRBD2. Looked up from germline, CDR1 is WSHSY and CDR2 is SAAADI. This CDR3 has 14 amino acids. The J segment lost 7 bases and the V segment lost 2 bases, leaving 6 bases of the junction unmatched.

This clonotype was observed a few times. The chain recombines TRBV6-8 with TRBJ1-3, with D unresolved. Trimming shortened V by 4 bases and J by 7 bases, and 11 bases separated the two germline ends. CDR1 is MNHGY, CDR2 SAAAGT, per germline. The CDR3 contains 13 residues. CDR3 loop: CASSSVRGNTIYF. CDR3 DNA sequence: TGTGCCAGCAGTTCCGTTAGAGGGAACACCATATATTTT.

This clonotype was counted a few times. With a much larger clone just one base away, this may be a read error. This chain joins TRBV7-6 and TRBJ2-1; no reliable D call. Germline CDR1 reads SGHVS; CDR2 reads FNYEAQ. V was shortened by 0 bases and J by 10 bases, with 13 bases between the two germline ends. This CDR3 has 14 residues. The CDR3: CASSLAGGTYEQFF. CDR3 nucleotide sequence: TGTGCCAGCAGCTTAGCGGGCGGTACCTACGAGCAGTTCTTC. The full variable domain, in which reference TRBV7-6 and TRBJ2-1 provide the parts outside the CDR3, is GAGVSQSPRYKVTKRGQDVALRCDPISGHVSLYWYRQALGQGPEFLTYFNYEAQQDKSGLPNDRFSAERPEGSISTLTIQRTEQRDSAMYRCASSLAGGTYEQFFGPGTRLTVL.

This clonotype occurred many times. J is TRBJ2-2 and V is TRBV4-1; D is tentatively TRBD1 or TRBD2 (5 bases each). The CDR3 has 15 amino acids. The germline V gene encodes CDR1 MGHRA and CDR2 YSYEKL. The germline V and J ends were trimmed by 4 bases and 1 base, with 10 bases remaining between them. As DNA, the CDR3 is TGCGCCAGCAGCCTGGGACCTCTGAACACCGGGGAGCTGTTTTTT. It specifies CASSLGPLNTGELFF.

J is TRBJ1-1 and V is TRBV5-1; maybe TRBD1 (6 bases). V gave up 1 base and J gave up 2 bases, with 12 bases separating them. CDR3 size: 15 residues. Germline CDR1 SGHRS, CDR2 YFSETQ. The CDR3 protein is CASSLSGGENTEAFF. CDR3 nucleotides: TGCGCCAGCAGCTTGAGCGGGGGCGAAAACACTGAAGCTTTCTTT.

Sample share makes this clonotype medium-sized. The chain carries TRBV6-1 and TRBJ2-1; D is possibly TRBD2 (6 bases). Gene TRBJ2-7 matches the end of the DNA better, so the J call may be wrong. Germline CDR1 reads MNHNS; CDR2 reads SASEGT. The CDR3 runs to 12 residues. The chain's CDR3 is CASSPGSYEQYF. In DNA form, the CDR3 reads TGTGCCAGCAGCCCCGGGAGTTACGAGCAGTACTTC.

This clonotype ranks as medium-sized. The V and J genes are TRBV6-1 and TRBJ2-5; TRBD2 might be the D (6 bases). The CDR3 totals 13 residues. The V end was cut by 7 bases, the J end by 11 bases, with 20 bases between. The germline V gene has CDR1 MNHNS and CDR2 SASEGT. DNA of the CDR3: TGTGCCAGCAACAGACTCCCGGGAGAAGAGCAGTACTTC. Amino acids: CASNRLPGEEQYF.

This clonotype was picked up a small number of times. The CDR3 is CASSSDRAGDYEQYF. CDR3 sequence (DNA): TGTGCCAGCAGTTCGGACAGGGCCGGGGACTACGAGCAGTACTTC. The rearrangement links TRBV6-2 or TRBV6-3 to TRBJ2-7, with TRBD1 matching over 8 bases. The ends lost 4 bases at V and 3 bases at J; junction bases unmatched: 8. Germline values: CDR1 MNHEY, CDR2 SVGEGT. The CDR3 spans 15 residues.